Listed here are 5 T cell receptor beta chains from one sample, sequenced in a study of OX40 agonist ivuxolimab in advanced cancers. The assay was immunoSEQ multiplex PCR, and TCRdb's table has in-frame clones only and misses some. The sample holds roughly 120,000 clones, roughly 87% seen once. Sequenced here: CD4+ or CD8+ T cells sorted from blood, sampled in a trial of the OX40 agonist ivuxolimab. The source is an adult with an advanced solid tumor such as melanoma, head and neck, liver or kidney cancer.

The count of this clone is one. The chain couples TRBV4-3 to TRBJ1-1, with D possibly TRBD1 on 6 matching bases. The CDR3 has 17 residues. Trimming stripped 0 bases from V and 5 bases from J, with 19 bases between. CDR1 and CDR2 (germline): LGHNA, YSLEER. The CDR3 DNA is TGCGCCAGCAGCCAAGATGTATTTAGGGGGGATAAGACTGAAGCTTTCTTT. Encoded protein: CASSQDVFRGDKTEAFF.

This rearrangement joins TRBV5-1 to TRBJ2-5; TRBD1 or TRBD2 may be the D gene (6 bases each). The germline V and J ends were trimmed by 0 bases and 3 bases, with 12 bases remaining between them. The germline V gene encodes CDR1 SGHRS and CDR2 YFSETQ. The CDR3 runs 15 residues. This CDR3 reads CASSLGGAREETQYF. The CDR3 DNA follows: TGCGCCAGCAGCTTGGGGGGGGCGCGAGAAGAGACCCAGTACTTC. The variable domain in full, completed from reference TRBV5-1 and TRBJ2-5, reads KAGVTQTPRYLIKTRGQQVTLSCSPISGHRSVSWYQQTPGQGLQFLFEYFSETQRNKGNFPGRFSGRQFSNSRSEMNVSTLELGDSALYLCASSLGGAREETQYFGPGTRLLVL.

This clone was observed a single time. In DNA form, the CDR3 reads TGTGCCAGCATGAACAGGGGGAAGGCAGATACGCAGTATTTT. Encoded protein: CASMNRGKADTQYF. The rearrangement links TRBV27 to TRBJ2-3, with 8 bases lining up with TRBD1. CDR1 is MNHEY, CDR2 SMNVEV, per germline (reference sequence). The CDR3 is 14 residues long. The junction had 7 bases not matched to a gene; V was cut back by 7 bases and J by 4 bases.

The CDR3, as DNA: TGCGCCAGCAGCTTTCAACAGGGGACGGGGGAGCAGTACTTC. Protein product: CASSFQQGTGEQYF. J is TRBJ2-7 and V is TRBV5-1; 7 bases fit TRBD1. CDR1 is SGHRS and CDR2 is YFSETQ in the germline V gene. CDR3 length: 14 residues. V dropped 2 bases and J dropped 7; count of bases not matched to a gene: 9.

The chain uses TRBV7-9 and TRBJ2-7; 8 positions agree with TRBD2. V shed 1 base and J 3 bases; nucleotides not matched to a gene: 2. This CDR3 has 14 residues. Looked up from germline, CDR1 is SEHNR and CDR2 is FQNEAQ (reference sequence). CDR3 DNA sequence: TGTGCCAGCAGCTTAGTAACTAGCGGCTACGAGCAGTACTTC. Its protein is CASSLVTSGYEQYF.